This T cell receptor beta chain was sequenced in a study of PD-1 blockade in classical Hodgkin lymphoma. The method was immunoSEQ multiplex PCR; TCRdb's version includes in-frame clones alone and lacks a portion of them. The sample carries around 7,000 clones, around 76% recorded once. This sample's time point: newly diagnosed, previously untreated cHL patient sample. The sample comprised peripheral blood mononuclear cells (PBMCs). This receptor was taken from a human donor with classical Hodgkin lymphoma.

CDR3 DNA sequence: TGTGCCAGCAGCGGGACTAGCGGGGGGAATGAGCAGTTCTTC. Translated, it gives CASSGTSGGNEQFF. The rearrangement links TRBV9 to TRBJ2-1; 14 bases line up with TRBD2. Germline CDR1 is SGDLS and CDR2 is YYNGEE. The CDR3 runs 14 residues. The ends lost 3 bases at V and 7 bases at J; junction bases unmatched: 0.